This paragraph reports one T cell receptor beta chain. The target antigen is unknown. The data belong to a study of T cells in Graves' hyperthyroidism and ophthalmopathy. Study findings and constraints: Ophthalmopathy was predicted by the model a median of 6.5 months ahead of onset.

Amplified TCR beta CDR3 regions came from RNA transcripts. HTBI primers drove first-round RT-PCR of the TCR CDR3. One entry per CDR3 protein, called by TCRdb with MiXCR from the multiplex PCR reads. The data contain about 360,000 distinct CDR3 sequences, roughly 13% of them seen just once; the ten biggest clones take up 9.2%. The sequenced sample was blood. The TCR comes from a woman aged 18 to 35 with Graves' hyperthyroidism.

CDR3 nucleotides: TGCAGCGTCCGGGACAGGGGTAGCGACGAGCAGTACTTC. It translates to CSVRDRGSDEQYF. The chain couples TRBV29-1 to TRBJ2-7; TRBD1 matches at 10 bases. The CDR3 extends over 13 amino acids. V shed 6 bases, J shed 5 bases, and the junction held 7 bases outside the gene matches. Germline assignment: CDR1 SQVTM and CDR2 ANQGSEA.